These 9 T cell receptor beta chains originate from one sample sequenced in a study of T cell responses to AZD1222 COVID-19 vaccine. The protocol was immunoSEQ multiplex PCR, while the TCRdb copy is restricted to in-frame clones and leaves out a portion. The data contain 85,000 to 110,000 clones, 91% of them seen just once; the ten biggest clones take up 45%. The sample consisted of peripheral blood, taken on day 0 of AZD1222 vaccination. The receptors were gathered from an adult in good health.

This clone showed up just once. The rearrangement links TRBV7-3 to TRBJ1-1; 8 nucleotides match TRBD1. The CDR3 runs to 15 residues. V shed 0 bases and J 4 bases; nucleotides not matched to a gene: 4. Germline V lookup: CDR1 SGHTA, CDR2 FQGTGA. The CDR3 reads CASSLTGQGATEAFF. The CDR3 DNA reads as TGTGCCAGCAGCTTAACAGGGCAGGGGGCCACTGAAGCTTTCTTT.

J is TRBJ2-7 and V is TRBV27; TRBD2 aligns across 11 bases. This CDR3 is 13 amino acids long. The germline gives CDR1 MNHEY, CDR2 SMNVEV (reference sequence). V shed 5 bases and J 4 bases; nucleotides not matched to a gene: 1. The CDR3 here is CASSLAGGYEQYF. The CDR3 DNA is TGTGCCAGCAGTCTAGCGGGAGGTTACGAGCAGTACTTC.

The chain joins TRBV7-2 to TRBJ2-3; 8 bases agree with TRBD2. The CDR3 is made up of 17 amino acids. V gave up 1 base and J gave up 5 bases; unmatched junction bases: 11. CDR1 and CDR2 from the germline V gene are SGHTA and FQGNSA. The CDR3 region is CASSLVSGRVIGDTQYF. The CDR3 coding sequence is TGTGCCAGCAGCTTAGTCAGCGGGAGAGTTATTGGAGATACGCAGTATTTT.

This chain connects TRBV7-9 to TRBJ1-1; tentatively, D is TRBD1 (5 bases). Germline V gene data show CDR1 as SEHNR and CDR2 as FQNEAQ (reference sequence). The germline V and J ends were trimmed by 3 bases and 5 bases, with 13 bases remaining between them. CDR3 length: 14 amino acids. CDR3 protein: CASSFIGEETEAFF. The CDR3 DNA follows: TGTGCCAGCAGCTTCATAGGGGAGGAAACTGAAGCTTTCTTT.

This chain joins TRBV5-4 and TRBJ2-1; D not certain. CDR1 is SGHNT, CDR2 YYREEE, per germline (reference sequence). The V and J ends lost 0 bases and 7 bases respectively, with 14 bases between them. The CDR3 covers 15 residues. CDR3 region: CASSLVTAGWNEQFF. Here the CDR3 DNA reads TGTGCCAGCAGCTTGGTGACTGCCGGGTGGAATGAGCAGTTCTTC. The complete variable domain, with remaining parts taken from reference TRBV5-4 and TRBJ2-1, reads ETGVTQSPTHLIKTRGQQVTLRCSSQSGHNTVSWYQQALGQGPQFIFQYYREEENGRGNFPPRFSGLQFPNYSSELNVNALELDDSALYLCASSLVTAGWNEQFFGPGTRLTVL.

V is TRBV3-1 (or the pseudogene TRBV3-2) and J is TRBJ1-4; D is unresolved. The CDR3 totals 16 residues. Germline values: CDR1 LGHDT, CDR2 YNNKEL (reference sequence). V lost 4 bases and J 8 bases, leaving 20 bases between the germline ends. The CDR3 protein is CASSPPEVLTQEKLFF. The CDR3 DNA sequence: TGTGCCAGCAGCCCACCCGAGGTACTTACGCAAGAAAAACTGTTTTTT.

This chain joins TRBV6-5 and TRBJ1-6, with D possibly being TRBD1 (5 bases). Germline V gene sequence: CDR1 MNHEY, CDR2 SVGAGI. CDR3 length: 15 residues. Trimming took 6 bases from V and 9 from J, leaving 18 bases between them. The CDR3: CASSTGTLPGSPLHF. In DNA, the CDR3 is TGTGCCAGCAGCACCGGGACCCTGCCTGGTTCACCCCTCCACTTT.

This rearrangement joins TRBV2 to TRBJ1-2, with TRBD1 identical over 7 bases. Germline assignment: CDR1 SNHLY and CDR2 FYNNEI. CDR3 length: 16 residues. V shed 4 bases, J shed 4 bases, and the junction held 12 bases outside the gene matches. As DNA, the CDR3 is TGTGCCAGCAGTGGGGATCGACAGGGAGGCGGCTATGGCTACACCTTC. This codes for CASSGDRQGGGYGYTF.

The V and J genes are TRBV5-1 and TRBJ2-1; the match to TRBD1 covers 7 bases. Germline V gene lookup returns CDR1 SGHRS and CDR2 YFSETQ. The V and J ends lost 3 bases and 4 bases, in that order; junction bases with no gene match: 10. This CDR3 is built from 16 residues. CDR3 loop: CASSSVTGAHYNEQFF. DNA for the CDR3: TGCGCCAGCAGCTCCGTTACAGGGGCCCATTACAATGAGCAGTTCTTC.